The present entry profiles one T cell receptor (beta chain) with its context. What it binds is unknown. Profiled with immunoSEQ multiplex PCR; TCRdb holds only in-frame clones, not every one. The sample records 130,000 to 150,000 clones, nearly 90% being singletons. The sample is drawn from a study of T cell responses to AZD1222 COVID-19 vaccine. Notes on the study in general: Repertoire sampling occurred only after the peak T cell response.

This CDR3 has 15 amino acids. CDR1 and CDR2 (germline): SGHVS, FNYEAQ. V gave up 0 bases and J gave up 4 bases, with 12 bases separating them. The receptor comes from an adult who received the MenACWY meningococcal vaccine as a control. The J gene is TRBJ1-1, the V gene TRBV7-6; D is uncertain. The sequenced sample was peripheral blood, obtained 28 days after the second dose of the MenACWY control vaccine. CDR3: CASSLATGLATEAFF. CDR3 nucleotide sequence: TGTGCCAGCAGCTTAGCGACGGGCTTGGCCACTGAAGCTTTCTTT.